This T cell receptor beta chain emerged from a study of human T cells and chemical hapten exposure. For the study at large: TCR yields differed between samples (mainly from small differences in pooled library volume).

This clonotype was picked up a small number of times. TCRdb called the RACE reads again in MiXCR, with one record for every CDR3 protein. The data show under 90,000 distinct CDR3 sequences, 7% to 9% seen once. V was clipped by 6 bases and J by 1 base, with 13 bases between them. CDR3 size: 15 residues. Per germline, CDR1 KGHSH and CDR2 LQKENI. Time point indicated: healthy volunteer bleed at 6 weeks. Whole blood that had not been fractionated was the source of extracted total RNA. The chain recombines TRBV18 with TRBJ1-3; D is unclear. Source material: whole blood. This sequence was found in a male donor in good health. Some clones in this sample may be carry-over from other donors' samples. The CDR3 coding sequence is TGTGCCAGCTCGGGGAACAGAAATTCTGGAAACACCATATATTTT. It is translated as CASSGNRNSGNTIYF.